This T cell receptor (beta chain) was found in a study of blood T cell repertoires in COVID-19. This CDR3 region has 12 residues. V lost 6 bases and J lost 5; bases outside the gene matches: 4. Germline values: CDR1 MNHEY, CDR2 SVGAGI. Original processing methods: Nucleated cell counts were estimated from reference gene primer amplification. Assay: immunoSEQ multiplex PCR; the TCRdb copy retains only in-frame clones and omits some. Clone size and the V and J calls come from that table; the DNA yielded D and trimming. The sample lists fewer than 140,000 clones, 60% to 80% occurring once. V and J are TRBV6-5 and TRBJ2-7; TRBD2 matches 7 bases. The TCR comes from a human donor with acute or convalescent COVID-19. The donor label of this sample is uncertain. The sequenced sample was peripheral blood. CDR3 residues: CASSRGVDEQYV. DNA of the CDR3: TGTGCCAGCAGCCGGGGGGTGGACGAGCAGTACGTC.